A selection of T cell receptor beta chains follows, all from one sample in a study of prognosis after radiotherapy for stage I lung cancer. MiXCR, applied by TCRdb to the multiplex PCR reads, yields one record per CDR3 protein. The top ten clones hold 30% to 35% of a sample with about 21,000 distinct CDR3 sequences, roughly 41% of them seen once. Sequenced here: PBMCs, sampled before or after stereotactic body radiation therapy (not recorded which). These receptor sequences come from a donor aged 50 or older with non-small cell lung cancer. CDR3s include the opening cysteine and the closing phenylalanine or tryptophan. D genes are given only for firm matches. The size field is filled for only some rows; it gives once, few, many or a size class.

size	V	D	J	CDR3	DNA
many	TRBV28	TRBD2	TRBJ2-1	CASSSRTSGSSSEQFF	TGTGCCAGCAGTTCCAGGACTAGCGGGAGTAGTAGTGAGCAGTTCTTC
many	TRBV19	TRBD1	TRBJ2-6	CASSIGTGVSGANVLTF	TGTGCCAGTAGTATAGGGACAGGGGTTTCTGGGGCCAACGTCCTGACTTTC
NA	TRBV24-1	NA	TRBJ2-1	CATSELASNEQFF	TGTGCCACCAGTGAACTAGCAAGCAATGAGCAGTTCTTC
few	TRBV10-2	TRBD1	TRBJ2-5	CASSRSRQGAETQYF	TGCGCCAGCTCCCGATCACGACAGGGAGCGGAGACCCAGTACTTC
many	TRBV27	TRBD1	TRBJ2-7	CASRQGAYEQYF	TGTGCCAGTAGACAGGGTGCGTACGAGCAGTACTTC
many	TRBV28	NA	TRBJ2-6	CASSRTGANVLTF	TGTGCCAGTTCCCGTACCGGGGCCAACGTCCTGACTTTC
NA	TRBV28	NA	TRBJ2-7	CASGIGRLEQYF	TGTGCCAGCGGGATAGGGCGTCTCGAGCAGTACTTC
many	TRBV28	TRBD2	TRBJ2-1	CASSPTSGNKHNEQFF	TGTGCCAGCAGCCCGACTAGCGGTAATAAGCACAATGAGCAGTTCTTC
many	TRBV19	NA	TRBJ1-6	CASSIGGSYNSPLHF	TGTGCCAGTAGTATAGGGGGTTCCTATAATTCACCCCTCCACTTT
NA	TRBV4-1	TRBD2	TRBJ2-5	CASSQLPGGTGREETQYF	TGCGCCAGCAGCCAATTGCCGGGAGGGACGGGTCGGGAAGAGACCCAGTACTTC
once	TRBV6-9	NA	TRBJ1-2	CANSLSGAEGYTF	TGCGCCAACAGTTTATCAGGGGCAGAGGGATACACCTTC
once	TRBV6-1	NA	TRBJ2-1	CASSPDQNEQFF	TGTGCCAGCAGTCCCGACCAAAATGAGCAGTTCTTC
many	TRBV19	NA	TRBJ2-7	CASSIRPFFPREQYF	TGTGCCAGTAGTATTAGGCCCTTTTTTCCTAGAGAGCAGTACTTC
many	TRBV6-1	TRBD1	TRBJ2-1	CASSQLTGTGSIESEQFF	TGTGCCAGCAGTCAACTAACCGGGACAGGGTCGATCGAGAGTGAGCAGTTCTTC
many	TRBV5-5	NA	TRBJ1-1	CASFSPGPAEAFF	TGTGCCAGCTTTTCCCCAGGGCCGGCTGAAGCTTTCTTT
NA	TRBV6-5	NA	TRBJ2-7	CASSYTISGTIHYEQYF	TGTGCCAGCAGTTACACCATTAGCGGTACTATCCACTACGAGCAGTACTTC
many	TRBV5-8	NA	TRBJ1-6	CASRLEGPESSPLHF	TGTGCCAGCAGGCTCGAGGGACCCGAGTCGTCACCCCTCCACTTT
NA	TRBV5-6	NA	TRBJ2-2	CASSLGPPRELFF	TGTGCCAGCAGCTTGGGGCCGCCAAGGGAGCTGTTTTTT
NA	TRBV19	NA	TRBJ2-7	CASSMSGHEQYF	TGTGCCAGTAGTATGTCTGGCCACGAGCAGTACTTC
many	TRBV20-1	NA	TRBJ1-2	CSARDSAGRLTHGYIF	TGCAGTGCTAGAGATTCAGCGGGTCGGCTAACTCATGGCTACATCTTC
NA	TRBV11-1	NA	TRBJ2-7	CASSLAAQGRYKQYF	TGTGCCAGCAGCTTAGCCGCTCAGGGTAGGTACAAGCAGTACTTC
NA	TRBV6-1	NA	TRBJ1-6	CASSPRPPEGGSPLHF	TGTGCCAGCTCCCCCCGGCCCCCCGAAGGGGGTTCGCCCCTCCACTTT
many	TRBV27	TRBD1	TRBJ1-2	CASSLQGANYGYTF	TGTGCCAGCAGTTTACAGGGGGCTAACTATGGCTACACCTTC
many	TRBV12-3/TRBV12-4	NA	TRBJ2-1	CASSGRGGLYNEQFF	TGTGCCAGCAGTGGAAGGGGGGGCCTCTACAATGAGCAGTTCTTC
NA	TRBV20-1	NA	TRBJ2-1	CSARAKEGRTYNEQFF	TGCAGTGCTAGAGCCAAGGAGGGCCGAACTTACAATGAGCAGTTCTTC
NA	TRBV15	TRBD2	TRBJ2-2	CATSRELAERGELFF	TGTGCCACCAGCAGAGAGCTAGCGGAACGCGGGGAGCTGTTTTTT
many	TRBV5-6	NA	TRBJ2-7	CASSLGSASSYEQYF	TGTGCCAGCAGCTTGGGTAGCGCGAGCTCCTACGAGCAGTACTTC
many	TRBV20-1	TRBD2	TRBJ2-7	CSARKREKAYEQYF	TGCAGTGCTAGAAAGCGGGAGAAAGCCTACGAGCAGTACTTC
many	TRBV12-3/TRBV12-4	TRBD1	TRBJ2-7	CASSQDRSDEQYF	TGTGCCAGCAGTCAGGACAGGTCCGACGAGCAGTACTTC
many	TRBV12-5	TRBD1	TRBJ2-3	CASGSLPGQGTDTQYF	TGTGCTAGTGGTTCGCTGCCGGGACAGGGGACAGATACGCAGTATTTT
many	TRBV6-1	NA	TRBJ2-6	CASSARLVSGGANVLTF	TGTGCCAGCAGCGCTAGACTAGTCTCCGGTGGGGCCAACGTCCTGACTTTC
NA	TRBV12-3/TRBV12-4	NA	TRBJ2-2	CASIPSSAGGTGELFF	TGTGCCAGCATCCCAAGTTCGGCAGGAGGGACCGGGGAGCTGTTTTTT
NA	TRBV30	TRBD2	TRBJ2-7	CAWSVAGFSYEQYF	TGTGCCTGGAGTGTAGCGGGATTCTCCTACGAGCAGTACTTC
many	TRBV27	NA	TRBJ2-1	CASSLWLPYNEQFF	TGTGCCAGCAGTTTATGGCTCCCCTACAATGAGCAGTTCTTC
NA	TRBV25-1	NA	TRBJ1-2	CASSERGLSYGYTF	TGTGCCAGCAGTGAACGGGGACTTAGCTATGGCTACACCTTC
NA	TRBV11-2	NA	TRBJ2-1	CASSLIPTRYAGGGEQFF	TGTGCCAGCAGCCTGATACCTACTAGGTACGCAGGAGGAGGTGAGCAGTTCTTC
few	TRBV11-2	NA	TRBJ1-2	CASSSTTGTVYGYTF	TGTGCCAGCAGCTCCACTACCGGGACGGTCTATGGCTACACCTTC
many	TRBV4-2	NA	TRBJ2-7	CASSRPTYEQYF	TGTGCCAGCAGCCGACCTACTTACGAGCAGTACTTC
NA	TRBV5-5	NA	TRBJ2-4	CASSLVAEVTVANIQYF	TGTGCCAGCAGCTTGGTGGCGGAGGTCACCGTGGCAAACATTCAGTACTTC
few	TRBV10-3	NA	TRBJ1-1	CAISEGRENTEAFF	TGTGCCATCAGTGAGGGACGGGAGAACACTGAAGCTTTCTTT
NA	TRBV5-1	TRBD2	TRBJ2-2	CASSLTNRAGGPGTGELFF	TGCGCCAGCAGCTTGACCAATCGGGCGGGAGGGCCTGGCACCGGGGAGCTGTTTTTT